These 19 T cell receptor beta chains originate from one sample sequenced in a study of cytomegalovirus exposure and HLA in healthy donors. 13 Jbeta primers and 60 Vbeta primers were used for the PCR. Clones were read by immunoSEQ multiplex PCR, and TCRdb kept only the in-frame ones, dropping some. The table has 55,000 to 80,000 clones, around three quarters seen once. Sequencing was performed on PBMCs. All receptors come from a man in his sixties in good health and CMV-seropositive.

The J gene is TRBJ1-1, the V gene TRBV7-8; D is perhaps TRBD1 (6 bases). V dropped 5 bases and J dropped 0 bases, with 22 bases sitting between them. The CDR3 has 18 residues. Looked up from germline, CDR1 is SGHVS and CDR2 is FQNEAQ. The DNA of the CDR3 is TGTGCCAGCAGCATCTTATCGGCAGGCGGGGGCATGAACACTGAAGCTTTCTTT. Its translation is CASSILSAGGGMNTEAFF.

This chain links TRBV15 with TRBJ2-7; 8 bases align to TRBD1. Trimming removed 6 bases from V and 7 bases from J; junction bases left unmatched: 14. Germline CDR1 is LNHNV and CDR2 is YYDKDF (reference sequence). CDR3 length: 15 amino acids. CDR3: CATRIGQGNLREQYF. In DNA form, the CDR3 reads TGTGCCACCAGGATAGGACAGGGAAACCTACGGGAGCAGTACTTC.

The V and J genes are TRBV25-1 and TRBJ2-7; TRBD1 agrees at 7 bases. V lost 3 bases, J lost 2 bases, and 1 base stayed unmatched. CDR3 length: 13 residues. CDR1 and CDR2 (germline): MGHDK, SYGVNS. CDR3 region: CASSDQGAYEQYF. In DNA, the CDR3 is TGTGCCAGCAGTGACCAGGGGGCCTACGAGCAGTACTTC.

J is TRBJ2-7 and V is TRBV27, with D possibly being TRBD1 (5 bases). Germline V gives CDR1 MNHEY, CDR2 SMNVEV (reference sequence). This CDR3 comprises 13 residues. Deletions cut 6 bases from V and 12 bases from J, with 21 bases between. The DNA for the CDR3 is TGTGCCAGCAGCAAGTCCCCCATGCAGGGTCTGTACTTC. It translates to CASSKSPMQGLYF.

This chain joins TRBV5-1 and TRBJ1-6; D is ambiguous. CDR1 SGHRS and CDR2 YFSETQ come from the germline V gene. The CDR3 is 15 residues long. The V gene lost 0 bases and the J gene lost 6 bases, with 10 bases spanning the gap. This CDR3 is CASSLDGGINSPLHF. CDR3 DNA sequence: TGCGCCAGCAGCTTGGATGGAGGGATTAATTCACCCCTCCACTTT.

This clone was recorded a few times. The J gene is TRBJ1-5, the V gene TRBV28; D unclear. The V end was cut by 1 base, the J end by 1 base, with 2 bases between. There are 13 residues in the CDR3. CDR1 MDHEN and CDR2 SYDVKM come from the germline V gene. For the CDR3, the DNA is TGTGCCAGCAGTTTATTAAGCAATCAGCCCCAGCATTTT. Amino acid sequence: CASSLLSNQPQHF.

The rearrangement links TRBV5-5 to TRBJ2-7; TRBD2 agrees at 9 bases. The CDR3 extends over 16 amino acids. Germline-derived CDR1 and CDR2 are SGHKS and YYEKEE (reference sequence). Germline trimming cut 0 bases from V and 7 bases from J; bases unmatched to any gene: 11. In DNA, the CDR3 is TGTGCCAGCAGCTTGGCCCCCCTAGCGGGATCGGAAGAGCAGTACTTC. It yields the protein CASSLAPLAGSEEQYF.

V and J are TRBV6-6 and TRBJ1-1, with D possibly matching TRBD1 (6 bases). Germline loops: CDR1 MNHNY, CDR2 SVGAGI (reference sequence). V was trimmed by 6 bases and J by 4 bases, leaving 21 bases between them. This CDR3 contains 16 residues. In nucleotides, the CDR3 is TGTGCCAGCAGCCCCACACCGGGGGGGGCTCGCACTGAAGCTTTCTTT. It specifies CASSPTPGGARTEAFF.

The chain combines TRBV5-1 with TRBJ2-7; TRBD1 might be the D (6 bases). Germline lookup yields CDR1 SGHRS and CDR2 YFSETQ. V lost 0 bases, J lost 3 bases, and 13 bases lay in between. The CDR3 is made up of 15 amino acids. The CDR3 nucleotides read TGCGCCAGCAGCTTGGCCACAGGGCCCAACTACGAGCAGTACTTC. Its protein product is CASSLATGPNYEQYF.

This clone was seen a few times. V usage is TRBV5-1 and J usage is TRBJ2-7; 7 nucleotides agree with TRBD1. V lost 1 base, J lost 3 bases, and 4 bases stayed unmatched. The germline CDR1 and CDR2 sequences are SGHRS and YFSETQ. This CDR3 region has 14 residues. The CDR3 is CASSLTGAHYEQYF. In DNA, the CDR3 is TGCGCCAGCAGCTTGACAGGGGCTCACTACGAGCAGTACTTC. Using reference TRBV5-1 and TRBJ2-7 for the parts outside the CDR3, the full variable domain is KAGVTQTPRYLIKTRGQQVTLSCSPISGHRSVSWYQQTPGQGLQFLFEYFSETQRNKGNFPGRFSGRQFSNSRSEMNVSTLELGDSALYLCASSLTGAHYEQYFGPGTRLTVT.

This clone was seen only once. CDR3 sequence reads: CASSSPGGTGNEKLFF. The CDR3 region has the DNA TGCGCCAGCAGCTCCCCCGGCGGGACGGGGAATGAAAAACTGTTTTTT. This chain uses TRBV5-1 with TRBJ1-4, with D possibly TRBD1 on 5 matching bases. CDR1 and CDR2 from the germline V gene are SGHRS and YFSETQ. The CDR3 is made up of 16 amino acids. V was shortened by 3 bases and J by 5 bases, with 17 bases between the two germline ends.

V gene TRBV7-9 combines with J gene TRBJ2-3, with a possible D match to TRBD2 (7 bases). Trimming took 0 bases from V and 5 from J, leaving 12 bases between them. CDR3 length equals 15 residues. Germline assignment: CDR1 SEHNR and CDR2 FQNEAQ (reference sequence). The CDR3: CASSLAGGQRDTQYF. The CDR3 DNA sequence: TGTGCCAGCAGCTTAGCGGGGGGGCAGCGAGATACGCAGTATTTT.

V usage is TRBV7-8 and J usage is TRBJ2-1, with 7 nucleotides matching TRBD1. The CDR3 consists of 14 residues. V lost 3 bases, J lost 6 bases, and 5 bases stayed unmatched. Germline lookup yields CDR1 SGHVS and CDR2 FQNEAQ. CDR3 in DNA: TGTGCCAGCAGCTTCCGGGACAGAGGCAATGAGCAGTTCTTC. Residues: CASSFRDRGNEQFF.

This chain joins TRBV11-2 and TRBJ1-1; perhaps TRBD1 as D (6 bases). Trimming shortened V by 6 bases and J by 7 bases, and 21 bases separated the two germline ends. Germline loops: CDR1 SGHAT, CDR2 FQNNGV. The CDR3 runs to 15 residues. CDR3 coding DNA: TGTGCCAGCAGTCAGGAGCGGGGGCTGGGGATTGAAGCTTTCTTT. Translated, it gives CASSQERGLGIEAFF.

V is TRBV5-8 and J is TRBJ1-1; D is unresolved. CDR1 is SGHTS and CDR2 is YDEGEE in the germline V gene. Trimming took off 2 bases at V and 0 bases at J, with 11 bases between the two ends. This CDR3 has 15 amino acids. The CDR3 bases are TGTGCCAGCAGCTTTGATGGCAGAATGAACACTGAAGCTTTCTTT. Protein product: CASSFDGRMNTEAFF.

This chain connects TRBV6-6 to TRBJ1-5, with TRBD1 matching 10 bases. Germline V CDR1 and CDR2: MNHNY, SVGAGI (reference sequence). The junction had 1 base not matched to a gene; V was cut back by 5 bases and J by 6 bases. The CDR3 runs 13 residues. The CDR3: CASSGTGVQPQHF. The CDR3 DNA sequence: TGTGCCAGCAGTGGGACAGGGGTTCAGCCCCAGCATTTT.

This chain uses TRBV15 with TRBJ2-4; 9 positions match TRBD1. V was clipped by 6 bases and J by 0 bases; unmatched bases: 3. Germline V gene data show CDR1 as LNHNV and CDR2 as YYDKDF (reference sequence). The CDR3 runs to 15 residues. CDR3 nucleotide sequence: TGTGCCACCAGTGGGGACAGGGAAGCCAAAAACATTCAGTACTTC. The encoded protein is CATSGDREAKNIQYF.

CDR3 in DNA: TGTGCCAGCTCCCCGGGACAGACCTACGAGCAGTACTTC. This gives the protein CASSPGQTYEQYF. The rearrangement uses TRBV11-2 and TRBJ2-7, with 7 positions matching TRBD1. Germline loops: CDR1 SGHAT, CDR2 FQNNGV. This CDR3 spans 13 amino acids. The junction had 6 bases not matched to a gene; V was cut back by 8 bases and J by 2 bases.

The chain uses TRBV6-1 and TRBJ2-2; no clear D. The CDR3 totals 15 residues. Germline CDR1 and CDR2: MNHNS and SASEGT. Trimming removed 1 base from V and 4 bases from J, with 10 bases in between. The CDR3 here is CASSEGSLSTGELFF. The CDR3 DNA is TGTGCCAGCAGTGAAGGCAGTCTGTCCACCGGGGAGCTGTTTTTT.